This T cell receptor beta chain was recorded in a study of OX40 agonist ivuxolimab in advanced cancers. The table came from immunoSEQ multiplex PCR; TCRdb's copy has only in-frame clones and leaves some out. The sample comprises approximately 56,000 clones, about 90% of which are singletons, and more than 1.5% rests with the top ten. Researchers took blood at baseline, on cycle 4 day 1, and on cycle 7 day 1. The J segment lost 2 bases and the V segment lost 5 bases, leaving 6 bases of the junction unmatched. This CDR3 is 14 amino acids long. The germline V gene encodes CDR1 SGHTA and CDR2 FQGNSA. The study, taken as a whole, reports: Averaging showed that CD8+ T cells had more expanded clones than CD4+ did.

A single count supports this clone. Its antigen is as yet unknown. This chain joins TRBV7-2 and TRBJ2-7; TRBD2 matches at 7 bases. The receptor was isolated from an adult with an advanced solid tumor such as melanoma, head and neck, liver or kidney cancer. Sequenced here: CD4+ or CD8+ T cells sorted from blood, sampled in a trial of the OX40 agonist ivuxolimab. The CDR3: CASSLGLAAYEQYF. The CDR3 DNA is TGTGCCAGCAGCCTGGGTCTAGCGGCCTACGAGCAGTACTTC.